The next 10 T cell receptor beta chains were all read from a single sample in a study of blood T cells in healthy people across ages. It was with a sample-barcoded 5' primer and a J-beta primer mix that a second PCR of about 6 to 12 cycles was run. TCRdb re-analysed the 5' RACE reads in MiXCR, keeping a single row per CDR3 protein. Of 800,000 to 950,000 distinct CDR3 sequences listed, 35% to 40% are singletons. The sample was blood. These receptors all come from a man younger than 35 in good health.

This clonotype was observed a handful of times. This chain links TRBV7-6 with TRBJ1-5; D unresolved. Trimming cost V 5 bases and J 7 bases, with 15 bases left between them. The length of the CDR3 is 14 residues. The germline V gene encodes CDR1 SGHVS and CDR2 FNYEAQ. For the CDR3, the DNA is TGTGCCAGCAGCCCGGACCGCGAGGGCCAGCCCCAGCATTTT. It is translated as CASSPDREGQPQHF.

The gene calls are TRBV25-1 and TRBJ1-2, with a possible D match to TRBD1 (5 bases). The V gene's germline CDR1 is MGHDK and CDR2 SYGVNS. This CDR3 is 16 amino acids long. Deletions cut 7 bases from V and 7 bases from J, with 25 bases between. The CDR3, as DNA: TGTGCCAGCATTGGCCCCTCGGGGACCGTCGCTCGTGGCTACACCTTC. The encoded protein is CASIGPSGTVARGYTF.

This clonotype showed up just a few times. The chain has TRBV20-1 and TRBJ1-1, with D perhaps TRBD1 (6 bases). Germline V CDR1 and CDR2: DFQATT, SNEGSKA (reference sequence). The length of the CDR3 is 17 residues. V lost 0 bases to trimming and J lost 4 bases, with 21 bases between them. The chain's CDR3 is CSARDGLDGGRGTEAFF. CDR3 DNA sequence: TGCAGTGCTAGAGATGGGCTTGATGGGGGCAGAGGCACTGAAGCTTTCTTT.

This clonotype was picked up one time. The chain recombines TRBV29-1 with TRBJ1-1; possible D gene TRBD1, 6 bases. CDR3 size: 11 residues. From germline, CDR1 is SQVTM and CDR2 ANQGSEA. Between the trimmed V and J ends, which lost 5 bases and 7 bases, there was a span of 11 bases. CDR3 protein: CSVHGGLEAFF. CDR3 DNA sequence: TGCAGCGTTCATGGGGGCCTTGAAGCTTTCTTT.

CDR3: CASKDDTQYF. As DNA, the CDR3 is TGTGCCAGCAAGGATGATACGCAGTATTTT. The chain couples TRBV7-2 to TRBJ2-3; no clear D. From germline, CDR1 is SGHTA and CDR2 FQGNSA. Trimming stripped 7 bases from V and 6 bases from J, with 5 bases between. The CDR3 runs to 10 residues.

This clonotype has at least ten counts. The rearrangement joins TRBV5-5 to TRBJ2-3; a possible D gene is TRBD2 (6 bases). Trimming took 6 bases from V and 3 from J, leaving 20 bases between them. Germline V gene data show CDR1 as SGHKS and CDR2 as YYEKEE (reference sequence). The CDR3 covers 16 residues. The CDR3: CASKFLGGIRTDTQYF. CDR3 nucleotides: TGTGCCAGCAAATTCTTAGGAGGGATCCGGACAGATACGCAGTATTTT.

V and J are TRBV5-4 and TRBJ2-2, with D unresolved. The CDR3 has 14 amino acids. The germline gives CDR1 SGHNT, CDR2 YYREEE (reference sequence). The V and J ends lost 2 bases and 7 bases respectively, with 12 bases between them. CDR3 nucleotides: TGTGCCAGCAGCTTAAACCTAGGCGGCGGGGAGCTGTTTTTT. Its protein product is CASSLNLGGGELFF.

The chain uses TRBV12-3 or TRBV12-4 and TRBJ2-3; perhaps D is TRBD1 or TRBD2 (6 bases each). V dropped 11 bases and J dropped 11 bases, with 17 bases sitting between them. The CDR3 runs 11 residues. The CDR3: CAGSKGGVQYF. As DNA, the CDR3 is TGTGCCGGCTCAAAGGGGGGTGTGCAGTATTTT.

This clonotype showed up just once. This chain links TRBV6-5 with TRBJ2-5, with D possibly called TRBD1 or TRBD2 (5 bases each). The CDR3 length is 13 residues. Germline CDR1 reads MNHEY; CDR2 reads SVGAGI. V lost 5 bases, J lost 13 bases, and 20 bases lay in between. The chain's CDR3 is CASSTGRADERYF. The CDR3 coding sequence is TGTGCCAGCAGTACGGGACGGGCGGACGAGCGGTACTTC.

This clonotype was counted a single time. At one end the junction does not follow the germline gene, possibly because of a read error. The chain uses TRBV9 and TRBJ2-6; 8 bases map to TRBD1. This CDR3 comprises 19 residues. Looked up from germline, CDR1 is SGDLS and CDR2 is YYNGEE. In DNA form, the CDR3 reads TGTGCCAGCAGCGTTAGGACAGGGCCAGAAGGAACTGGGGCCGACGTCCTGACTTTC. It translates to CASSVRTGPEGTGADVLTF.